This T cell receptor (beta chain) was retrieved from a study of cytomegalovirus exposure and HLA in healthy donors. Amplification used 60 Vbeta primers and 13 Jbeta primers. Generated by immunoSEQ multiplex PCR, the TCRdb table keeps only in-frame clones and is missing some. The sample carries about 130,000 clones, roughly four fifths recorded once. V was clipped by 1 base and J by 4 bases; unmatched bases: 0. The CDR3 loop spans 14 amino acids. Per germline, CDR1 SNHLY and CDR2 FYNNEI. This chain links TRBV2 with TRBJ1-3, with 8 bases aligning to TRBD1. Input material: PBMCs. The sequence derives from a woman aged 40 to 50 in good health and CMV-seropositive. Written as DNA, the CDR3 is TGTGCCAGCAGTGAAGGACAGGGGGGAAACACCATATATTTT. Translated, it gives CASSEGQGGNTIYF.